The sample holds a few counts of the clone carrying this T cell receptor (beta chain). No antigen is known for it. The CDR3 regions of TCR beta were amplified from RNA transcripts. The TCR CDR3 was amplified in a first-round RT-PCR using the HTBI primer set. TCRdb processed the multiplex PCR reads anew with MiXCR; each CDR3 protein has one entry. The table lists a few hundred thousand distinct CDR3 sequences, approximately 16% of them singletons, with under 3.5% in the top ten. A Clinical Activity Score of at least 3, a NOSPECS grade of at least 4 and a duration under 3 months were recorded in the ophthalmopathy patients. Investigators excluded patients with uncontrolled infection, other autoimmune disease, pregnancy or lactation. The CDR3 has 13 residues. Germline values: CDR1 KGHSH, CDR2 LQKENI. V lost 4 bases to trimming and J lost 7 bases; unmatched junction nucleotides: 5. This entry comes from a study of T cells in Graves' hyperthyroidism and ophthalmopathy. As for the study in general: Blood was drawn when the patient was first diagnosed and still untreated. Findings and caveats of the study: Ophthalmopathy could be told apart from stable hyperthyroidism with a 13 V-J model.

The receptor comes from a woman aged 40-49 years with Graves' ophthalmopathy. The sample taken for sequencing was blood. This sequence joins TRBV18 and TRBJ2-3, with 7 bases aligning to TRBD2. CDR3 region: CASSRGTNNTQYF. CDR3 sequence (DNA): TGTGCCAGCTCACGTGGGACTAACAATACGCAGTATTTT.